Listed here are 5 T cell receptor beta chains from one sample, sequenced in a study of cytomegalovirus exposure and HLA in healthy donors. Only in-frame clones appear in the TCRdb table, and some are missing; sequencing was by immunoSEQ multiplex PCR. The sample yields 300,000 to 450,000 clones, 70% to 90% seen once. Sequencing was performed on PBMCs. The source of these receptors is a woman aged 18-29 years in good health and CMV-seronegative.

CDR3 protein: CASSPGQGRYEQYF. In DNA form, the CDR3 reads TGTGCCAGCAGTCCGGGACAGGGTCGCTACGAGCAGTACTTC. The chain couples TRBV27 to TRBJ2-7; 9 bases line up with TRBD1. Germline CDR1 MNHEY, CDR2 SMNVEV (reference sequence). The CDR3 extends over 14 amino acids. V lost 5 bases, J lost 3 bases, and 5 bases stayed unmatched.

This clone was seen a few times. V is TRBV2 and J is TRBJ1-2; 7 bases map to TRBD1. In germline, CDR1 is SNHLY, CDR2 FYNNEI. The CDR3 spans 13 residues. With 5 bases clipped from V and 8 bases from J, the junction kept 8 bases outside the gene matches. The CDR3 loop reads CASSSEGARGYTF. Here the CDR3 DNA reads TGTGCCAGCAGTTCGGAGGGGGCTCGGGGCTACACCTTC.

The chain has TRBV27 and TRBJ2-1; a possible D gene is TRBD2 (6 bases). V was cut by 3 bases and J by 5 bases, with 11 bases left in between. CDR3 length: 14 amino acids. The germline gives CDR1 MNHEY, CDR2 SMNVEV (reference sequence). The CDR3 region is CASSFGGNDNEQFF. CDR3 sequence (DNA): TGTGCCAGCAGTTTTGGCGGGAACGACAATGAGCAGTTCTTC.

The chain links TRBV20-1 to TRBJ2-3; D is uncertain. Trimming removed 6 bases at V and 6 bases at J, with 10 bases between. CDR1 is DFQATT and CDR2 is SNEGSKA in the germline V gene (reference sequence). CDR3 length equals 11 residues. The CDR3 DNA sequence: TGCAGTGCATGGGCCGGTGATACGCAGTATTTT. This sequence encodes CSAWAGDTQYF.

V and J are TRBV27 and TRBJ2-7; D not resolved. The V gene lost 4 bases and the J gene lost 0 bases, with 10 bases spanning the gap. The CDR3 length is 14 residues. Looked up from germline, CDR1 is MNHEY and CDR2 is SMNVEV (reference sequence). In DNA form, the CDR3 reads TGTGCCAGCAGTTATGGAAGGAGCTCCTACGAGCAGTACTTC. Protein sequence: CASSYGRSSYEQYF.